The 11 T cell receptor beta chains below were found in one sample sequenced in a study of cytomegalovirus exposure and HLA in healthy donors. The PCR used 60 Vbeta and 13 Jbeta primers. The repertoire was sequenced with immunoSEQ multiplex PCR; TCRdb's copy has only in-frame clones and lacks some. This sample carries 85,000 to 130,000 clones, approximately 80% of them seen once, and the ten largest clones take about 1.5%. Sequences were obtained from PBMCs. Receptors were obtained from a man in his fifties in good health and CMV-seronegative.

The chain carries TRBV28 and TRBJ2-3, with 16 bases that match TRBD2. The CDR3 is made up of 19 amino acids. Trimming cost V 6 bases and J 3 bases; bases outside gene matches: 12. Germline V gives CDR1 MDHEN, CDR2 SYDVKM. Here the CDR3 reads CASSQKPGLAGGPTDTQYF. Here the CDR3 DNA reads TGTGCCAGCAGCCAGAAGCCGGGACTAGCGGGGGGGCCTACAGATACGCAGTATTTT.

V usage is TRBV10-2 and J usage is TRBJ2-4, with 9 positions matching TRBD1. The V and J ends lost 10 bases and 1 base, in that order; junction bases with no gene match: 8. CDR1 and CDR2 from the germline V gene are WSHSY and SAAADI. The CDR3 spans 15 residues. The chain's CDR3 is CATFTGGWAKNIQYF. The CDR3 DNA sequence: TGCGCCACATTCACAGGGGGCTGGGCCAAAAACATTCAGTACTTC.

V and J are TRBV19 and TRBJ1-5; maybe TRBD1 (5 bases). The germline V gene has CDR1 LNHDA and CDR2 SQIVND (reference sequence). The V gene lost 5 bases and the J gene lost 7 bases, with 18 bases spanning the gap. This CDR3 is 15 amino acids long. CDR3 in DNA: TGTGCCAGTAGTCCCCTCCTACGGGGGGACCAGCCCCAGCATTTT. Amino acids: CASSPLLRGDQPQHF.

CDR3 residues: CASSLSRTSWGEQYV. For the CDR3, the DNA is TGTGCCAGCAGTTTAAGTAGGACTAGCTGGGGAGAGCAGTACGTC. The V gene is TRBV28, the J gene TRBJ2-7; TRBD2 matches at 8 bases. J gave up 7 bases and V 2 bases, and 10 bases lay outside the gene matches. CDR3 length: 15 residues. Germline V gene sequence: CDR1 MDHEN, CDR2 SYDVKM.

V usage is TRBV2 and J usage is TRBJ1-2, with D uncertain. The CDR3 loop spans 12 amino acids. Trimming left V 4 bases short and J 13 bases short, with 16 bases between. The germline CDR1 and CDR2 sequences are SNHLY and FYNNEI. CDR3 DNA: TGTGCCAGCAGTGTGGCTAGGTTTGCTCCCACCTTC. Translation: CASSVARFAPTF.

The chain joins TRBV9 to TRBJ2-3; 7 bases line up with TRBD1. V lost 3 bases and J lost 11; bases outside the gene matches: 9. CDR1 is SGDLS and CDR2 is YYNGEE in the germline V gene. The CDR3 loop spans 13 amino acids. CDR3 bases: TGTGCCAGCAGCGCCGGGACAGACCTTTGGCAGTATTTT. Its translation: CASSAGTDLWQYF. Drawing the rest from reference TRBV9 and TRBJ2-3, the complete variable domain is DSGVTQTPKHLITATGQRVTLRCSPRSGDLSVYWYQQSLDQGLQFLIQYYNGEERAKGNILERFSAQQFPDLHSELNLSSLELGDSALYFCASSAGTDLWQYFGPGTRLTVL.

The chain employs TRBV15 and TRBJ2-2, with TRBD2 matching 7 bases. CDR3 size: 16 residues. After removal of 6 bases from V and 6 bases from J, the junction contained 13 bases not matched to a gene. The germline CDR1 and CDR2 sequences are LNHNV and YYDKDF (reference sequence). CDR3 sequence (DNA): TGTGCCACCAGGCGAGCCAGCGGGGCCCCCCCCGGGGAGCTGTTTTTT. It specifies CATRRASGAPPGELFF.

The chain couples TRBV7-9 to TRBJ1-1, with 9 bases matching TRBD1. The germline V gene has CDR1 SEHNR and CDR2 FQNEAQ (reference sequence). The CDR3 covers 16 residues. V shed 3 bases and J 0 bases; nucleotides not matched to a gene: 5. The DNA for the CDR3 is TGTGCCAGCAGCTTGGGACAGGGTTTTATGAACACTGAAGCTTTCTTT. Translating it yields CASSLGQGFMNTEAFF.

The rearrangement joins TRBV6-6 to TRBJ2-2, with 7 bases identical to TRBD1. Trimming at V came to 6 bases and at J to 4 bases, leaving 8 bases not matched to a gene. CDR3 size: 15 residues. Germline assignment: CDR1 MNHNY and CDR2 SVGAGI (reference sequence). The chain's CDR3 is CASSTQGKGTGELFF. The CDR3 nucleotides read TGTGCCAGCAGCACACAGGGGAAGGGCACCGGGGAGCTGTTTTTT.

The table lists this clone with a count of one. The gene calls are TRBV4-3 and TRBJ1-2, with D perhaps matching TRBD1 (5 bases). V lost 1 base and J 4 bases, leaving 13 bases between the germline ends. This CDR3 region has 15 residues. Per germline, CDR1 LGHNA and CDR2 YSLEER. For the CDR3, the DNA is TGCGCCAGCAGCCAAGTGGGGGGGGGACCCTATGGCTACACCTTC. It codes for CASSQVGGGPYGYTF.

A word on this clone: One end of the junction is discordant with germline, which a read error may explain. This rearrangement joins TRBV28 to TRBJ1-4; tentatively, D is TRBD1 (5 bases). The CDR3 sequence is 12 residues long. Germline values: CDR1 MDHEN, CDR2 SYDVKM. The CDR3: CVSGAMSEKLFF. The CDR3 region has the DNA TGTGTCAGCGGGGCAATGTCTGAAAAACTGTTTTTT.